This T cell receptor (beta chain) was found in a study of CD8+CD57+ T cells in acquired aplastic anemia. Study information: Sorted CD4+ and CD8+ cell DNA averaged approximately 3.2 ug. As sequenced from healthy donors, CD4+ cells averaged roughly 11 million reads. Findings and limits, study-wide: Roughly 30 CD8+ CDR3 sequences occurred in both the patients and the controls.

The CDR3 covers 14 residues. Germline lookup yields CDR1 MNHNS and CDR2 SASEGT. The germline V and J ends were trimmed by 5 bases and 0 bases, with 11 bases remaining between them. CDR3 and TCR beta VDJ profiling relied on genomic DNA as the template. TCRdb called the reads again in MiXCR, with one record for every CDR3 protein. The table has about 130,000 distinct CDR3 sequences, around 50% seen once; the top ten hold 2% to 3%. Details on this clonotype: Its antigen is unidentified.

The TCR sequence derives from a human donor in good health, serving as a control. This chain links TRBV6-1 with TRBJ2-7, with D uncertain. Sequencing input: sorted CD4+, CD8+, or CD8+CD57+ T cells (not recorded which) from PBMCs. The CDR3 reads CASSTTGSSYEQYF. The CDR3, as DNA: TGTGCCAGCAGTACCACCGGAAGCTCCTACGAGCAGTACTTC.